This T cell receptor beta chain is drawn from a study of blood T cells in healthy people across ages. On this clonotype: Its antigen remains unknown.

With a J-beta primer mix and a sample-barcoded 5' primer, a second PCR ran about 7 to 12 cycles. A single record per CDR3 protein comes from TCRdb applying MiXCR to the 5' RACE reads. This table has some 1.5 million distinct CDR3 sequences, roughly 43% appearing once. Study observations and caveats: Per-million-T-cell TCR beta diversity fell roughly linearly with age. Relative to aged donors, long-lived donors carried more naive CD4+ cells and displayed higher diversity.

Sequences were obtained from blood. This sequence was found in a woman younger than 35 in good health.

For the CDR3, the DNA is TGCGCCAGCAGCATCCCGACTAGCCTGTACAATGAGCAGTACTTC. This encodes CASSIPTSLYNEQYF. The V gene is TRBV5-1, the J gene TRBJ2-7; 7 bases match TRBD2. Germline-derived CDR1 and CDR2 are SGHRS and YFSETQ. V trimming: 4 bases; J trimming: 7 bases; junction bases outside the gene matches: 14. The CDR3 spans 15 residues. The full variable domain, rest sourced from reference TRBV5-1 and TRBJ2-7, is KAGVTQTPRYLIKTRGQQVTLSCSPISGHRSVSWYQQTPGQGLQFLFEYFSETQRNKGNFPGRFSGRQFSNSRSEMNVSTLELGDSALYLCASSIPTSLYNEQYFGPGTRLTVT.